A selection of T cell receptor beta chains follows, all from one sample in a study of cytomegalovirus exposure and HLA in healthy donors. The repertoire was sequenced with immunoSEQ multiplex PCR; TCRdb's copy has only in-frame clones and lacks some. This table holds roughly 200,000 clones, approximately 78% found once. Sequencing used PBMCs. Receptors were obtained from a man aged 30 to 45 in good health and CMV-seronegative. CDR3s leave out the opening cysteine and the closing phenylalanine or tryptophan.

cdr3_aa: SIAGGREQY
v_call: TRBV20-1

cdr3_aa: ASRAGLSTDTQY
v_call: TRBV2

cdr3_aa: ASSPRQAPQETQY
v_call: TRBV7-8

cdr3_aa: ATSRDRPNTEAF
v_call: TRBV15

cdr3_aa: ASSSQGGGTEAF
v_call: TRBV7-2

cdr3_aa: ASTRTGASYEQY
v_call: TRBV28

cdr3_aa: ASPSDMNTEAF
v_call: TRBV27

cdr3_aa: ASSQSRRGEEETQY
v_call: TRBV23-1

cdr3_aa: ASSPRSSGQTQY
v_call: TRBV9

cdr3_aa: ASSRGGYEQY
v_call: TRBV6-5

cdr3_aa: ASSRVSNTEAF
v_call: TRBV4-3

cdr3_aa: ASSPGQGYTEAF
v_call: TRBV11-1

cdr3_aa: ASSPRRFQETQY
v_call: TRBV7-8

cdr3_aa: ASSLADGGTDTQY
v_call: TRBV7-6

cdr3_aa: ASTHVPSNQPQH
v_call: TRBV27

cdr3_aa: ASSFRGYTEAF
v_call: TRBV27

cdr3_aa: ASSVGGYTEAF
v_call: TRBV9

cdr3_aa: ASSWGAEQY
v_call: TRBV5-1

cdr3_aa: ASSNRDRTNEKLF
v_call: TRBV28

cdr3_aa: ASSLKLAGTLGTQY
v_call: TRBV5-4

cdr3_aa: ASSQGNRQRELF
v_call: TRBV5-1

cdr3_aa: ASTPVGTYEQY
v_call: TRBV7-9

cdr3_aa: ASSERQGSKIEAF
v_call: TRBV7-2

cdr3_aa: ASSQYKTGASEETQY
v_call: TRBV4-2

cdr3_aa: ASIPLSTGKTEAF
v_call: TRBV9

cdr3_aa: ASSLGTLAGSSEQF
v_call: TRBV5-1

cdr3_aa: ASRVDRAGVEQY
v_call: TRBV27

cdr3_aa: ASSSEARGGVRAGELF
v_call: TRBV4-1

cdr3_aa: ASSHRIQETQY
v_call: TRBV13

cdr3_aa: ATSRGSGGALGEQY
v_call: TRBV15

cdr3_aa: ASSLGGGEWYGYT
v_call: TRBV28

cdr3_aa: ASSWTGTGAYNEQF
v_call: TRBV6-5

cdr3_aa: SVLGEESSYNEQF
v_call: TRBV29-1

cdr3_aa: SVEVVGSGASVLT
v_call: TRBV29-1

cdr3_aa: ASSVGGSNSPLH
v_call: TRBV9

cdr3_aa: ASSLLQGANEQF
v_call: TRBV19

cdr3_aa: SVEGAGGSVNEQF
v_call: TRBV29-1

cdr3_aa: ASSKGQGIEKLF
v_call: TRBV6-1

cdr3_aa: ASSDSGSAKNIQY
v_call: TRBV2

cdr3_aa: ASSPQGGNQPQH
v_call: TRBV18

cdr3_aa: ASSLSGNSPLH
v_call: TRBV23-1

cdr3_aa: ASSRDNTQY
v_call: TRBV7-2